Listed here are 10 T cell receptor beta chains from one sample, sequenced in a study of blood T cell repertoires in COVID-19. The method was immunoSEQ multiplex PCR; TCRdb's version includes in-frame clones alone and lacks a portion of them. The sample lists roughly 70,000 clones; roughly 80% were seen once. The sequenced material came from peripheral blood. These receptors were collected from an elderly woman with active or convalescent COVID-19.

The chain recombines TRBV15 with TRBJ2-1; unclear D gene. In germline, CDR1 is LNHNV, CDR2 YYDKDF (reference sequence). V was pared by 0 bases and J by 5 bases, with 5 bases between. There are 13 residues in the CDR3. In DNA form, the CDR3 reads TGTGCCACCAGCAGAGATCAGGACAATGAGCAGTTCTTC. Its translation: CATSRDQDNEQFF.

This chain links TRBV4-3 with TRBJ2-1; 9 nucleotides align to TRBD2. The CDR3 has 16 residues. V lost 2 bases to trimming and J lost 5 bases; unmatched junction nucleotides: 7. Germline V gene data show CDR1 as LGHNA and CDR2 as YSLEER. CDR3 sequence (DNA): TGCGCCAGCAGCCAAAATATAGCGGGGGAACACAATGAGCAGTTCTTC. As protein: CASSQNIAGEHNEQFF.

DNA of the CDR3: TGCGCCAGCAGCCAAGGGGCAAGGAGGACTCCGGGTAACTATGGCTACACCTTC. This gives the protein CASSQGARRTPGNYGYTF. J is TRBJ1-2 and V is TRBV4-1; D is unresolved. CDR3 length equals 18 residues. The V end lost 1 base, the J end lost 1 base, and 19 bases lay between the germline ends. CDR1 is MGHRA, CDR2 YSYEKL, per germline.

The genes are TRBV6-1 and TRBJ2-7; TRBD2 matches at 13 bases. The V gene's germline CDR1 is MNHNS and CDR2 SASEGT. The CDR3 has 16 amino acids. J gave up 6 bases and V 3 bases, and 8 bases lay outside the gene matches. CDR3 region: CASSDLGTSGTLEQYF. The CDR3 bases are TGTGCCAGCAGTGACCTCGGGACTAGCGGGACGCTCGAGCAGTACTTC.

The chain carries TRBV27 and TRBJ1-3, with D perhaps TRBD1 (5 bases). Germline-derived CDR1 and CDR2 are MNHEY and SMNVEV (reference sequence). Between the trimmed V and J ends, which lost 6 bases and 0 bases, there was a span of 9 bases. This CDR3 is built from 14 residues. The CDR3 here is CASRGGGSGNTIYF. The CDR3 DNA is TGTGCCAGCAGGGGGGGTGGCTCTGGAAACACCATATATTTT.

The sample holds a few counts of this clone. The J gene is TRBJ2-5, the V gene TRBV4-3, with TRBD1 matching over 11 bases. The germline V gene has CDR1 LGHNA and CDR2 YSLEER. Trimming took 0 bases from V and 2 from J; bases not matched to a gene: 5. The length of the CDR3 is 17 residues. In DNA, the CDR3 is TGCGCCAGCAGCCAAGATGGGACAGGGGGGGGTCAAGAGACCCAGTACTTC. Translation: CASSQDGTGGGQETQYF.

V gene TRBV12-5 combines with J gene TRBJ1-2; TRBD1 matches 7 bases. The V gene's germline CDR1 is LGHNT and CDR2 FRNRAP. The CDR3 covers 17 residues. V dropped 4 bases and J dropped 2; count of bases not matched to a gene: 13. The CDR3 DNA is TGTGCTAGTGGTTCGCAGACAGGGCTTAGACTAAACTATGGCTACACCTTC. Protein sequence: CASGSQTGLRLNYGYTF. The variable domain in full, with the rest retrieved from reference TRBV12-5 and TRBJ1-2, is DARVTQTPRHKVTEMGQEVTMRCQPILGHNTVFWYRQTMMQGLELLAYFRNRAPLDDSGMPKDRFSAEMPDATLATLKIQPSEPRDSAVYFCASGSQTGLRLNYGYTFGSGTRLTVV.

J is TRBJ2-3 and V is TRBV6-4; a weak D match, TRBD1 (6 bases). There are 16 residues in the CDR3. Trimming stripped 0 bases from V and 3 bases from J, with 13 bases between. Germline V CDR1 and CDR2: MRHNA, SNTAGT. The CDR3 region has the DNA TGTGCCAGCAGTGACTCAGGCAGGGGTCGGACAGATACGCAGTATTTT. Residues: CASSDSGRGRTDTQYF.

The rearrangement links TRBV7-8 to TRBJ1-2; D uncertain. CDR3 length: 13 residues. The germline gives CDR1 SGHVS, CDR2 FQNEAQ. Trimming took off 5 bases at V and 3 bases at J, with 10 bases between the two ends. CDR3 in DNA: TGTGCCAGCAGCCGAACACGGGACTATGGCTACACCTTC. Protein: CASSRTRDYGYTF.

V and J are TRBV7-9 and TRBJ1-3; a weak D match, TRBD1 (5 bases). The CDR3 extends over 17 amino acids. CDR1 is SEHNR, CDR2 FQNEAQ, per germline (reference sequence). Trimming took 1 base from V and 0 from J, leaving 13 bases between them. As DNA, the CDR3 is TGTGCCAGCAGCTTAGGACAGCTCCAATTCTCTGGAAACACCATATATTTT. Translating gives CASSLGQLQFSGNTIYF.